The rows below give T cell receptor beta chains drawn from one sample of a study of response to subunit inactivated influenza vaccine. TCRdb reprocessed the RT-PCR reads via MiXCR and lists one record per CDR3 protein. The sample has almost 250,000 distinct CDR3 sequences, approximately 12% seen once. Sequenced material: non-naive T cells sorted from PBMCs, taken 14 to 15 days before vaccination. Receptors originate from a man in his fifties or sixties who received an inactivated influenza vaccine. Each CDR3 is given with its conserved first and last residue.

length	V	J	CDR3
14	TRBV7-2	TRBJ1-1	CASSLVFRYGEAFF
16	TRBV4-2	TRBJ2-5	CASSPGAGGLKETQYF
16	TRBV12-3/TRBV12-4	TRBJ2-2	CASSLTGQTNTGELFF
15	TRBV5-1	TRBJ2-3	CASSLALSGTDTQYF
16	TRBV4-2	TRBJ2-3	CASSQDTAGGTDTQYF
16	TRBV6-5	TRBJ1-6	CASSYSAGQGNSPLHF
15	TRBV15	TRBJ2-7	CATSRGRGGGGEQYF
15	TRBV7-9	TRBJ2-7	CASSPPGPRAYEQYF
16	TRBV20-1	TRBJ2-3	CSAPVIGGGAPDTQYF
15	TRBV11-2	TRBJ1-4	CASSLDLGGSEKLFF
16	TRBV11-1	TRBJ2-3	CASSFRDTKYTDTQYF
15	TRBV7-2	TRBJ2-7	CASSLDSRSTYEQYF
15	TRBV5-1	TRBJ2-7	CASSQPDRASYEQYF
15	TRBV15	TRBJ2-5	CATSGQLHEQETQYF
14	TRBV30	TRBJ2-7	CAWRVRGSSYEQYF
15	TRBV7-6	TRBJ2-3	CASSLAVTSTDTQYF
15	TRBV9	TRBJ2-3	CASSGAGRSTDTQYF
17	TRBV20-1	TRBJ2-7	CSASPWGRGPSSYEQYF
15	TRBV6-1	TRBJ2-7	CASSKLAGPSYEQYF
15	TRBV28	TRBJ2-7	CASSLIGQSSYEQYF
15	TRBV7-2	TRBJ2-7	CASSPAASGSYEQYF
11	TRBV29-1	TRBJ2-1	CSSGSYNEQFF
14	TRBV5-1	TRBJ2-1	CASSLSISYNEQFF
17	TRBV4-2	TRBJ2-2	CASSQSGGGANTGELFF
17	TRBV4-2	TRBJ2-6	CASSQDGANSGANVLTF
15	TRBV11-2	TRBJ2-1	CASSLQARLFNEQFF
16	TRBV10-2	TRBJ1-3	CASSESPEGGGNTIYF
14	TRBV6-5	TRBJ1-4	CASSYGQGAEKLFF
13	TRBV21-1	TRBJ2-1	CASTRGLVIEQFF
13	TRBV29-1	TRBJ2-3	CSVGGTSTDTQYF
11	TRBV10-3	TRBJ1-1	CATRSEGEAFF
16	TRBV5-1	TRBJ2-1	CASSAGLAGGKDEQFF
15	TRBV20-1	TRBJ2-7	CSARDLNTITYEQYF
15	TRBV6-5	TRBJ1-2	CASSYSMGAQNGYTF
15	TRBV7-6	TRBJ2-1	CASSQGETSGREQFF
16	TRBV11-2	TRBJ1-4	CASSTLRTASNEKLFF
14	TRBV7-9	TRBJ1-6	CASSTGTENSPLHF
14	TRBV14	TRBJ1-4	CASSPTGWDEKLFF
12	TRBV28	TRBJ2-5	CASSPRPETQYF
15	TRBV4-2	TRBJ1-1	CASSHPQQLFTEAFF
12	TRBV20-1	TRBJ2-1	CSASTGWNEQFF
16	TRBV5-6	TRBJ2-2	CASSLVPDSNTGELFF
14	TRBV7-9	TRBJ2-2	CASSRPRGAGELFF
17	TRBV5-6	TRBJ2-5	CASSLAVTSGAKETQYF
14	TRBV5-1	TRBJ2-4	CASSSQGFNNIQYF
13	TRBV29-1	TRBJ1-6	CSVGQGANSPLHF
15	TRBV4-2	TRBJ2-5	CASSQGVGGQETQYF